This T cell receptor (beta chain) was recorded in a study of regulatory T cells in long-lasting Graves disease. Study conclusions and caveats: Sample size, which was small, may have reduced accuracy. Persistent patients shared more public clonotypes (about 2,700) than newly diagnosed patients (approximately 1,000).

This clonotype was detected a few times. Its antigen remains unidentified. Assembly of TCR beta libraries relied on iRepertoire HTBI primers together with Arm-PCR of CDR3 regions. Via MiXCR, TCRdb re-called the multiplex PCR reads, giving one row per CDR3 protein. The table shows fewer than 550,000 distinct CDR3 sequences, with about 16% occurring only once. Time point reported: newly diagnosed GD, antithyroid drugs for less than 3 months. The TCR library used RNA extracted from PBMCs. The data were also submitted as part of a second study, on T cells in Graves' hyperthyroidism and ophthalmopathy.

The receptor's source is a woman aged 35-65 years with Graves disease. The source was peripheral blood mononuclear cells (PBMCs), collected at new diagnosis, from a patient treated with antithyroid drugs.

The DNA for the CDR3 is TGTGCCTGGAACCTAAATAATTCACCCCTCCACTTT. Its protein is CAWNLNNSPLHF. This chain uses TRBV30 with TRBJ1-6; D unresolved. Germline V CDR1 and CDR2: GTSNPN, SVGIG (reference sequence). CDR3 size: 12 residues. Trimming took off 4 bases at V and 5 bases at J, with 6 bases between the two ends.